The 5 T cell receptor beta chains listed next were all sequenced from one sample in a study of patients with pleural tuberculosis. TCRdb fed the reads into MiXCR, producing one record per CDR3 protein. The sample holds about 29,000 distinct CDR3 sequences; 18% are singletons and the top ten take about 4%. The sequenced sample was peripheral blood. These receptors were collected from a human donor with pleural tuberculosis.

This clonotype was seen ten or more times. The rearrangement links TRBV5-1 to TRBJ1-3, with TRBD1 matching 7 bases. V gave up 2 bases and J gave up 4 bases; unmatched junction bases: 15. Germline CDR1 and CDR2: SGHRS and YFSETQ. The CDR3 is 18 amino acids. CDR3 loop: CASSLGPTGDLAGNTIYF. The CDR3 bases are TGCGCCAGCAGCTTAGGACCAACAGGGGACCTGGCGGGAAACACCATATATTTT.

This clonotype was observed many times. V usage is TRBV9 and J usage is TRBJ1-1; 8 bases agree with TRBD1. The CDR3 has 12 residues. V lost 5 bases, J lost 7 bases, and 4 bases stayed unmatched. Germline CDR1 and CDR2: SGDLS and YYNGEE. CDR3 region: CASSLGQGEAFF. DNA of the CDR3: TGTGCCAGCAGTTTAGGACAGGGTGAAGCTTTCTTT.

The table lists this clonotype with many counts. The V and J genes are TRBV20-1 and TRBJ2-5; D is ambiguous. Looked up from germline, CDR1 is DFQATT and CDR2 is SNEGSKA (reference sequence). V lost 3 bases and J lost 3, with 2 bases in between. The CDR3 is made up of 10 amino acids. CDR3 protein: CSASEETQYF. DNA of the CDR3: TGCAGTGCTAGTGAAGAGACCCAGTACTTC.

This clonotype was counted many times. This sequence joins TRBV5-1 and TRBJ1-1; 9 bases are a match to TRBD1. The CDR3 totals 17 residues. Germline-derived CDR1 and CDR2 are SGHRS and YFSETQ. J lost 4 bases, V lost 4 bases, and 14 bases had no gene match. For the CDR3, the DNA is TGCGCCAGCAGCGTCCCCCGCGGACAGGGGAGTATCACTGAAGCTTTCTTT. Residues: CASSVPRGQGSITEAFF.

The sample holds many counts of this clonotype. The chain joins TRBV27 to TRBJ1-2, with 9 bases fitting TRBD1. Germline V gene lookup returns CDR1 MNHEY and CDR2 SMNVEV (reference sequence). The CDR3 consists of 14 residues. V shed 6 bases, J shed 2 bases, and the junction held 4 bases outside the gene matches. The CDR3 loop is CASRRDRANYGYTF. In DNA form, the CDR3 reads TGTGCCAGCAGGCGGGACAGGGCGAACTATGGCTACACCTTC.